The T cell receptor beta chain under discussion was sequenced for a study of CXCR3-negative and CXCR3-positive naive CD8 T cells. Study conclusions and caveats: In CXCR3-positive naive cells, the TRB CDR3s were more hydrophobic than in CXCR3-negative naive cells. Comparison of naive CXCR3-negative and CXCR3-positive cells revealed similar TRBV-TRBJ usage, while memory cells differed.

The authors prepared UMI-labeled TRB cDNA libraries by 5' RACE. TCRdb re-called the 5' RACE reads and gives one entry per CDR3 protein, without DNA. This sample's table reports about 120,000 distinct CDR3 sequences. As to this clonotype: The antigen is undetermined.

The sorting of each CD8+ T cell subset was done in triplicate, at roughly 310,000 cells each. CDR3 length equals 15 residues. Germline V gene lookup returns CDR1 SQVTM and CDR2 ANQGSEA. The sequenced sample consisted of naive CXCR3- CD8+ T cells from blood. Sample subset: CD45RO-CCR7+CD27+CD95- naive CD8+ T cells lacking CXCR3 (TNR3-). This sequence joins TRBV29-1 and TRBJ2-7; the D gene TCRdb calls, TRBD2, cannot be checked with no DNA. The TCR comes from a human donor in good health. Some clones in this sample may be carry-over from other donors' samples. CDR3 in amino acids: CSVEKAGGSSYEQYF.